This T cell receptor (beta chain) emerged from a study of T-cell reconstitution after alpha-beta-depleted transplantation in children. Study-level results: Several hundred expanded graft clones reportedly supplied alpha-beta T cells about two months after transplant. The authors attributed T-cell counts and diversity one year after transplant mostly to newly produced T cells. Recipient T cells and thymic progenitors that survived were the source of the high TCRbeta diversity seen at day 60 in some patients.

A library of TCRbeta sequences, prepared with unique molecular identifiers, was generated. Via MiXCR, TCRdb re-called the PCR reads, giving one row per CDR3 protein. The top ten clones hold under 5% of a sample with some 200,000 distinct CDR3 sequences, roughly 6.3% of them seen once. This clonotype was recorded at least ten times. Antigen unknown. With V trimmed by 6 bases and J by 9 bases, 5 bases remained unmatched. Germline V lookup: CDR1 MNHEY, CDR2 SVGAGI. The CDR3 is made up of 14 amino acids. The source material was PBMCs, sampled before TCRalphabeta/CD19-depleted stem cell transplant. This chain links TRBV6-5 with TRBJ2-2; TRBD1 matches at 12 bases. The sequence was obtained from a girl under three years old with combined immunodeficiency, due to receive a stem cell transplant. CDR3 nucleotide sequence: TGTGCCAGCAGGATCGGGACAGGGGGCCGGGAGCTGTTTTTT. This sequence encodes CASRIGTGGRELFF.